The T cell receptor beta chain under discussion was sequenced for a study of brain T cells in children with intractable seizures. The junction had 9 bases not matched to a gene; V was cut back by 2 bases and J by 1 base. Germline values: CDR1 SGHTA, CDR2 FQGNSA. This CDR3 spans 19 amino acids. Clones were sequenced by immunoSEQ multiplex PCR, and TCRdb holds only the in-frame ones, with some missing. This table holds 50,000 to 75,000 clones, 90% to 97% found once. The sequenced cases were selected for having the highest brain T cell transcript signatures. V is TRBV7-2 and J is TRBJ2-7, with 15 bases that match TRBD2. The starting material was peripheral blood, obtained at surgery. This clonotype was sampled from a boy younger than two with focal cortical dysplasia and intractable seizures. CDR3 sequence (DNA): TGTGCCAGCAGCTTATATAGGACTAGCGGGAGGGCCGGGTCCTACGAGCAGTACTTC. It yields the protein CASSLYRTSGRAGSYEQYF.